The entry below gives a single T cell receptor (beta chain) sequence along with its context. Its specificity is not known. These data originate in a study of T cell responses to AZD1222 COVID-19 vaccine. Clones were read by immunoSEQ multiplex PCR, and TCRdb kept only the in-frame ones, dropping some. The sample carries around 130,000 clones, 70% to 90% recorded once. The germline V gene has CDR1 MDHEN and CDR2 SYDVKM. The length of the CDR3 is 15 residues. Germline trimming cut 7 bases from V and 2 bases from J; bases unmatched to any gene: 11. Findings of the study overall: As reported, nearly half of all spike-specific TCRs target variant regions that are unmutated. Most donors were white British and more were female, and clonal diversity was possibly underestimated. Spike-specific TCRs gained breadth and depth after people received two AZD1222 doses.

The sample consisted of peripheral blood, taken on day 0 of AZD1222 vaccination. This clonotype was sampled from an adult in good health. The chain is built from TRBV28 and TRBJ2-7; 7 bases line up with TRBD2. The CDR3 DNA reads as TGTGCCAGCAAGGCTGATGCTAGCGGAACCTACGAGCAGTACTTC. Encoded protein: CASKADASGTYEQYF.